At least ten counts were recorded for the clone carrying this T cell receptor beta chain. TCRdb reprocessed the 5' RACE reads via MiXCR and lists one record per CDR3 protein. The sample lists about 140,000 distinct CDR3 sequences; about 4.3% were seen once. The CDR3 has 15 amino acids. Germline lookup yields CDR1 MNHNY and CDR2 SVGAGI (reference sequence). With V trimmed by 4 bases and J by 3 bases, 7 bases remained unmatched. This entry is derived from a study of human T cells and chemical hapten exposure. Total RNA was extracted from unfractionated whole blood. The chain carries TRBV6-6 and TRBJ2-7; 9 bases are shared with TRBD1. This TCR came from a female donor in good health. DNA of the CDR3: TGTGCCAGCAGTTCGCGACAGGGGGGTAACTACGAGCAGTACTTC. This translates into CASSSRQGGNYEQYF.